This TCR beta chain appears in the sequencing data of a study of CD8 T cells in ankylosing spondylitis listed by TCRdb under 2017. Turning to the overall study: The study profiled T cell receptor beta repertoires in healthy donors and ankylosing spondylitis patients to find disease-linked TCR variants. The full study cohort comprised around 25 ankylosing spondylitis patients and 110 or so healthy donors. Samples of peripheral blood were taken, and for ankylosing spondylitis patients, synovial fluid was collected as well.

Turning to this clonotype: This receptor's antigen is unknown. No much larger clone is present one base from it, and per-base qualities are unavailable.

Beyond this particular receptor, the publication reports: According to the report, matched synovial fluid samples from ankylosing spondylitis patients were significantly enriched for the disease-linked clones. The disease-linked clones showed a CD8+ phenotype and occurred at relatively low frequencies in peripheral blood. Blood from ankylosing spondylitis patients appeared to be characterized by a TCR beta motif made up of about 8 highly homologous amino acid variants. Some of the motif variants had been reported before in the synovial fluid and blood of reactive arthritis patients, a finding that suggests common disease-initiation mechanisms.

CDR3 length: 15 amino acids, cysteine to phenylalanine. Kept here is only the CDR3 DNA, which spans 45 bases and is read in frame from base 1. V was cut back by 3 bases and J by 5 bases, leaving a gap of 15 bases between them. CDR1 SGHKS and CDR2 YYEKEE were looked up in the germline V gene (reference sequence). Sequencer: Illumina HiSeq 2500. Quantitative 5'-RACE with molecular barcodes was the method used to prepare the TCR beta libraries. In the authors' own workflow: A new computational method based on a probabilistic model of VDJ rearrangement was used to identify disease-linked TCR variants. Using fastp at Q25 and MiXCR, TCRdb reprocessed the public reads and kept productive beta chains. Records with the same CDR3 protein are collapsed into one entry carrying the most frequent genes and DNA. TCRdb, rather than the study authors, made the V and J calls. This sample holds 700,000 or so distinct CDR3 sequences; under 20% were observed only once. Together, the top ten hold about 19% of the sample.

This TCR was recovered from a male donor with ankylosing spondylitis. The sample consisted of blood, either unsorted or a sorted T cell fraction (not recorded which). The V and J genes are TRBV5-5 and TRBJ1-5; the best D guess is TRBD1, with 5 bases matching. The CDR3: CASSSYSGLDQPQHF. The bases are TGTGCCAGCAGCTCCTATTCAGGGCTCGATCAGCCCCAGCATTTT.